One sample yielded the 30 T cell receptor beta chains listed below, sequenced in a study of T cells after yellow fever vaccination. TCRdb re-derived calls from the 5' RACE reads in MiXCR, one entry per CDR3 protein. The sample includes a few hundred thousand distinct CDR3 sequences, roughly 4.3% of them seen just once. The sample here was PBMCs, taken 5 days after the yellow fever booster vaccination. These receptors all stem from a young man who received the YFV17D yellow fever vaccine.

The V call is TRBV6-5, the J call TRBJ2-3; either TRBD1 or TRBD2 may supply D (5 bases each). CDR3 length: 14 residues. The germline gives CDR1 MNHEY, CDR2 SVGAGI. Trimming left V 4 bases short and J 5 bases short, with 13 bases between. This CDR3 reads CASSLNGAQDTQYF. The CDR3 nucleotides are TGTGCCAGCAGTTTAAACGGGGCCCAAGATACGCAGTATTTT.

This clonotype was seen a few times. V is TRBV27 and J is TRBJ2-7, with TRBD1 matching over 8 bases. The germline V gene encodes CDR1 MNHEY and CDR2 SMNVEV (reference sequence). The J segment lost 1 base and the V segment lost 2 bases, leaving 4 bases of the junction unmatched. This CDR3 spans 15 amino acids. The CDR3 here is CASSLGRGQSYEQYV. CDR3 coding DNA: TGTGCCAGCAGTTTAGGCAGGGGGCAGTCCTACGAGCAGTACGTC.

This clonotype appeared once. This chain joins TRBV20-1 and TRBJ2-1; TRBD2 agrees at 14 bases. CDR3 length: 17 residues. Per germline, CDR1 DFQATT and CDR2 SNEGSKA (reference sequence). Trimming at V came to 2 bases and at J to 7 bases, leaving 10 bases not matched to a gene. The CDR3 region has the DNA TGCAGTGCTAGAATACGACTAGCGGGAGGGCTGAGGAATGAGCAGTTCTTC. As protein: CSARIRLAGGLRNEQFF.

The chain employs TRBV24-1 and TRBJ2-1, with no clear D. V was pared by 5 bases and J by 5 bases, with 6 bases between. The CDR3 sequence is 12 residues long. In germline, CDR1 is KGHDR, CDR2 SFDVKD. The CDR3: CATSVDHNEQFF. The CDR3 bases are TGTGCCACCAGTGTGGATCACAATGAGCAGTTCTTC.

This chain joins TRBV15 and TRBJ2-1; 7 bases match TRBD2. V trimming: 6 bases; J trimming: 5 bases; junction bases outside the gene matches: 16. The V gene's germline CDR1 is LNHNV and CDR2 YYDKDF (reference sequence). The CDR3 contains 17 residues. The CDR3 sequence: CATRATLGGSRDNEQFF. The CDR3 DNA is TGTGCCACCAGGGCTACCCTCGGGGGGTCCCGGGACAATGAGCAGTTCTTC.

V and J are TRBV29-1 and TRBJ1-4; a weak D match, TRBD1 (6 bases). This CDR3 is built from 13 residues. The germline V gene has CDR1 SQVTM and CDR2 ANQGSEA. V dropped 4 bases and J dropped 8 bases, with 14 bases sitting between them. The CDR3 DNA is TGCAGCGTTGGTCTCCAGGGGCGCGAAAAACTGTTTTTT. Protein sequence: CSVGLQGREKLFF.

This clonotype was seen many times. The CDR3 sequence is CASSAGTDSSTDTQYF. The CDR3 nucleotides are TGCGCCAGCAGCGCCGGGACGGATAGCAGCACAGATACGCAGTATTTT. The chain couples TRBV5-1 to TRBJ2-3, with D perhaps assigned TRBD1 or TRBD2 (5 bases each). Trimming removed 4 bases at V and 0 bases at J, with 15 bases between. This CDR3 has 16 amino acids. Germline V gene data show CDR1 as SGHRS and CDR2 as YFSETQ.

The chain has TRBV18 and TRBJ1-3; D is uncertain. The CDR3 has 16 residues. Germline V CDR1 and CDR2: KGHSH, LQKENI. Trimming shortened V by 1 base and J by 4 bases, and 14 bases separated the two germline ends. The CDR3, as DNA: TGTGCCAGCTCACCACGTCGGGTATTGGTCGGAAACACCATATATTTT. Its protein product is CASSPRRVLVGNTIYF.

The chain carries TRBV11-1 and TRBJ2-5, with 10 bases aligning to TRBD2. This CDR3 is 14 amino acids long. V shed 6 bases and J 2 bases; nucleotides not matched to a gene: 3. Germline CDR1 is SGHAT and CDR2 is FQDESV (reference sequence). CDR3 in amino acids: CASRETSGQETQYF. The CDR3 DNA reads as TGTGCCAGCAGGGAGACTAGCGGGCAAGAGACCCAGTACTTC.

V usage is TRBV5-4 and J usage is TRBJ2-5; tentatively, D is TRBD1 (5 bases). This CDR3 region has 16 residues. Trimming pared 0 bases from V and 2 bases from J, leaving 14 bases between. The V gene's germline CDR1 is SGHNT and CDR2 YYREEE (reference sequence). CDR3 in DNA: TGTGCCAGCAGCTTGGGCGCAGGGAATAGTCAAGAGACCCAGTACTTC. Translating it yields CASSLGAGNSQETQYF.

The chain uses TRBV9 and TRBJ1-3; D gene ambiguous. The CDR3 sequence is 15 residues long. Germline CDR1 reads SGDLS; CDR2 reads YYNGEE. The V and J ends lost 1 base and 0 bases respectively, with 8 bases between them. The CDR3 reads CASSVQADSGNTIYF. CDR3 coding DNA: TGTGCCAGCAGCGTACAGGCTGACTCTGGAAACACCATATATTTT.

This clonotype was seen a handful of times. The rearrangement links TRBV4-3 to TRBJ1-6; D possibly corresponds to TRBD1 (6 bases). This CDR3 region has 14 residues. Per germline, CDR1 LGHNA and CDR2 YSLEER. The V gene lost 0 bases and the J gene lost 9 bases, with 9 bases spanning the gap. The CDR3 region is CASSQDDRTSPLHF. The DNA for the CDR3 is TGCGCCAGCAGCCAAGATGACAGGACTTCACCCCTCCACTTT.

This clonotype occurred many times. V usage is TRBV7-2 and J usage is TRBJ1-5, with no clear D. Trimming took off 1 base at V and 0 bases at J, with 7 bases between the two ends. CDR3 length: 15 amino acids. From germline, CDR1 is SGHTA and CDR2 FQGNSA. The CDR3 DNA sequence: TGTGCCAGCAGCTTAGTCCAAAATAGCAATCAGCCCCAGCATTTT. It specifies CASSLVQNSNQPQHF.

This clonotype was found a few times. CDR3 loop: CASSGRAGANVLTF. In DNA form, the CDR3 reads TGTGCCAGCAGTGGTAGGGCTGGGGCCAACGTCCTGACTTTC. The chain uses TRBV6-5 and TRBJ2-6; D not certain. Germline CDR1 MNHEY, CDR2 SVGAGI. This CDR3 spans 14 amino acids. The V end was cut by 5 bases, the J end by 2 bases, with 7 bases between.

The chain has TRBV9 and TRBJ2-4; D is uncertain. CDR1 SGDLS and CDR2 YYNGEE come from the germline V gene. The CDR3 has 14 residues. Trimming left V 3 bases short and J 6 bases short, with 13 bases between. CDR3 loop: CASSGGLEGNIQYF. As DNA, the CDR3 is TGTGCCAGCAGCGGCGGCCTCGAAGGAAACATTCAGTACTTC.

The chain links TRBV6-2 or TRBV6-3 to TRBJ2-6; 10 bases match TRBD2. Germline V gene sequence: CDR1 MNHEY, CDR2 SVGEGT. The CDR3 has 18 residues. The V gene end was trimmed by 2 bases and the J gene end by 0 bases; junction bases not matched to a gene: 4. This chain's CDR3 is CASSYGSGGSSGANVLTF. CDR3 DNA sequence: TGTGCCAGCAGTTACGGTAGCGGGGGGAGCTCTGGGGCCAACGTCCTGACTTTC.

The chain employs TRBV4-3 and TRBJ1-2; 10 bases are a match to TRBD1. With V trimmed by 4 bases and J by 7 bases, 18 bases remained unmatched. Germline V CDR1 and CDR2: LGHNA, YSLEER. The CDR3 has 18 residues. In nucleotides, the CDR3 is TGCGCCAGCAGCCCCACTCCCGGGACAGGGGCCCGGACCGGTGGCTACACCTTC. Its translation is CASSPTPGTGARTGGYTF.

This clonotype was seen more than once but under ten times. The V call is TRBV6-2 or TRBV6-3, the J call TRBJ2-1; TRBD2 is a possible D gene (6 bases). From germline, CDR1 is MNHEY and CDR2 SVGEGT. V shed 3 bases and J shed 4 bases, with 13 bases lying between them. The CDR3 loop spans 15 amino acids. CDR3 residues: CASSYAEGQYNEQFF. CDR3 DNA: TGTGCCAGCAGTTATGCGGAGGGTCAATACAATGAGCAGTTCTTC.

The J gene is TRBJ1-5, the V gene TRBV7-8; D not resolved. Germline CDR1 is SGHVS and CDR2 is FQNEAQ. The CDR3 is made up of 16 amino acids. V shed 1 base and J shed 5 bases, with 15 bases lying between them. The CDR3 sequence is CASSLVRAELYQPQHF. The CDR3 DNA sequence: TGTGCCAGCAGCTTAGTAAGGGCAGAGCTTTATCAGCCCCAGCATTTT.

This clonotype was recorded a few times. V usage is TRBV5-6 and J usage is TRBJ2-2, with D uncertain. V was pared by 5 bases and J by 1 base, with 6 bases between. The CDR3 sequence is 13 residues long. From germline, CDR1 is SGHDT and CDR2 YYEEEE. CDR3 region: CASRVMNTGELFF. The CDR3 DNA reads as TGTGCCAGCAGAGTCATGAACACCGGGGAGCTGTTTTTT.

The chain has TRBV5-5 and TRBJ1-5; D is possibly TRBD1 (5 bases). The germline gives CDR1 SGHKS, CDR2 YYEKEE (reference sequence). The CDR3 is 15 residues long. The V gene lost 3 bases and the J gene lost 3 bases, with 13 bases spanning the gap. The DNA for the CDR3 is TGTGCCAGCAGCTACACCGACAGCACCAATCAGCCCCAGCATTTT. Its protein is CASSYTDSTNQPQHF.

Ten or more counts support this clonotype. The V gene is TRBV4-2, the J gene TRBJ1-1; the match to TRBD1 covers 10 bases. From germline, CDR1 is LGHNA and CDR2 YNFKEQ. This CDR3 is built from 15 residues. Losses at the gene ends were 4 bases for V and 5 bases for J; bases not matched to a gene: 7. The CDR3 here is CASSRTGQGRTEAFF. CDR3 nucleotides: TGTGCCAGCAGCCGAACGGGACAGGGGCGGACTGAAGCTTTCTTT.

This clonotype was seen repeatedly, ten times or more. V and J are TRBV5-1 and TRBJ2-1, with D unclear. The germline CDR1 and CDR2 sequences are SGHRS and YFSETQ. The CDR3 length is 10 residues. V lost 2 bases and J lost 10, with 4 bases in between. The CDR3 loop is CASSFGEQFF. The CDR3 nucleotides read TGCGCCAGCAGCTTCGGGGAGCAGTTCTTC.

This clonotype was counted a few times. The V call is TRBV9, the J call TRBJ1-2; 7 bases are a match to TRBD1. There are 14 residues in the CDR3. The V gene's germline CDR1 is SGDLS and CDR2 YYNGEE. J gave up 8 bases and V 2 bases, and 9 bases lay outside the gene matches. The CDR3 here is CASSVATGFGGYTF. In DNA form, the CDR3 reads TGTGCCAGCAGCGTGGCGACAGGGTTTGGGGGCTACACCTTC.

The chain recombines TRBV27 with TRBJ2-7; no firm D call. Germline lookup yields CDR1 MNHEY and CDR2 SMNVEV (reference sequence). V was cut by 10 bases and J by 0 bases, with 16 bases left in between. This CDR3 contains 14 residues. As DNA, the CDR3 is TGTGCCACAAGTGGAAGGCACCCCTCCTACGAGCAGTACTTC. This translates into CATSGRHPSYEQYF.

The V gene is TRBV11-2, the J gene TRBJ2-1; D is perhaps TRBD2 (6 bases). With 0 bases removed from V and 12 bases from J, the gap between germline ends came to 12 bases. Germline loops: CDR1 SGHAT, CDR2 FQNNGV. The CDR3 has 13 amino acids. CDR3 residues: CASSLDGQGGQFF. The CDR3 nucleotides are TGTGCCAGCAGCTTAGATGGCCAGGGAGGGCAGTTCTTC.

This clonotype came up many times. The CDR3: CATSRGQGEQFF. The CDR3 DNA reads as TGTGCCACCTCACGGGGGCAGGGTGAGCAGTTCTTC. V and J are TRBV7-3 and TRBJ2-1; D is possibly TRBD1 or TRBD2 (6 bases each). Trimming pared 10 bases from V and 9 bases from J, leaving 16 bases between. CDR3 length equals 12 residues. Per germline, CDR1 SGHTA and CDR2 FQGTGA.

V is TRBV5-1 and J is TRBJ2-5; 8 bases line up with TRBD2. The junction had 7 bases not matched to a gene; V was cut back by 1 base and J by 2 bases. In germline, CDR1 is SGHRS, CDR2 YFSETQ. The CDR3 covers 16 residues. The CDR3 loop is CASSLSRGGNQETQYF. CDR3 DNA sequence: TGCGCCAGCAGCTTGTCTCGCGGGGGGAATCAAGAGACCCAGTACTTC.

This clonotype has more than one count but fewer than ten. V and J are TRBV7-8 and TRBJ2-7; D uncertain. CDR3 length equals 15 residues. Germline V gene data show CDR1 as SGHVS and CDR2 as FQNEAQ. V lost 5 bases to trimming and J lost 0 bases, with 14 bases between them. The DNA of the CDR3 is TGTGCCAGCAGCCCCTGGCGCGGTAGCTCCTACGAGCAGTACTTC. This sequence encodes CASSPWRGSSYEQYF.

A few counts support this clonotype. The J gene is TRBJ2-5, the V gene TRBV5-1, with 7 bases aligning to TRBD1. Trimming cost V 3 bases and J 0 bases; bases outside gene matches: 5. CDR3 length: 15 residues. From germline, CDR1 is SGHRS and CDR2 YFSETQ. This CDR3 is CASSSIGTDQETQYF. In nucleotides, the CDR3 is TGCGCCAGCAGCTCTATCGGGACAGACCAAGAGACCCAGTACTTC.